A selection of T cell receptor beta chains follows, all from one sample in a study of PD-1 blockade in classical Hodgkin lymphoma. Data came from immunoSEQ multiplex PCR; TCRdb stores just in-frame clones and leaves some out. The repertoire holds some 86,000 clones, about nine tenths seen once, with approximately 2.9% in the top ten. The sample in question was peripheral blood mononuclear cells (PBMCs), obtained before the fourth cycle of nivolumab. The receptors shown here come from a human donor with classical Hodgkin lymphoma. Each CDR3 is given with its conserved first and last residue. Only some rows state a clone size, as once, few, many or a class for expanded clones.

>once|TRBJ1-1|TRBV7-3
CASSPSGATEAFF
>.|TRBJ1-2|TRBV7-2
CASSLASGTLYGYTF
>.|TRBJ2-1|TRBV11-2
CASSIKGTEQFF
>once|TRBJ1-4|TRBV4-2
CASSHLGQGAEEKLFF
>.|TRBJ1-1|TRBV28
CAIERRVSGTEAFF
>.|TRBJ1-5|TRBV28
CASSRRGTGEQPQHF
>.|TRBJ2-2|TRBV5-6
CASSGSGLYTGELFF
>few|TRBJ1-5|TRBV5-6
CASSLGQAGRAQHF
>.|TRBJ1-5|TRBV27
CASRKLNQPQHF
>once|TRBJ2-5|TRBV7-8
CASSLVTGGQETQYF
>.|TRBJ1-1|TRBV7-9
CASSSDRSTEAFF
>.|TRBJ2-3|TRBV9
CASSGGDSTDTQYF
>.|TRBJ1-1|TRBV10-3
CAISEPGHMNTEAFF
>.|TRBJ2-7|TRBV4-3
CASSQQAGGPYEQYF
>few|TRBJ1-1|TRBV2
CASSQGSTAFF
>.|TRBJ2-1|TRBV2
CASTLRTVDNEQFF
>once|TRBJ1-2|TRBV27
CASSLLPSSDGYTF
>.|TRBJ1-1|TRBV6-5
CASSYERTGFRAFF
>.|TRBJ1-4|TRBV27
CASSLWPGSNEKLFF
>.|TRBJ2-5|TRBV7-2
CASSFTGETQYF
>.|TRBJ2-7|TRBV5-1
CASSLEGDGSYEQYF
>.|TRBJ2-7|TRBV5-6
CASSLRYSVYEQYF
>once|TRBJ2-2|TRBV11-2
CASSLNGGKNTGELFF
>.|TRBJ1-2|TRBV4-2
CASSQTSTWRGGYTF
>.|TRBJ2-1|TRBV7-2
CASSLTRYEQFF